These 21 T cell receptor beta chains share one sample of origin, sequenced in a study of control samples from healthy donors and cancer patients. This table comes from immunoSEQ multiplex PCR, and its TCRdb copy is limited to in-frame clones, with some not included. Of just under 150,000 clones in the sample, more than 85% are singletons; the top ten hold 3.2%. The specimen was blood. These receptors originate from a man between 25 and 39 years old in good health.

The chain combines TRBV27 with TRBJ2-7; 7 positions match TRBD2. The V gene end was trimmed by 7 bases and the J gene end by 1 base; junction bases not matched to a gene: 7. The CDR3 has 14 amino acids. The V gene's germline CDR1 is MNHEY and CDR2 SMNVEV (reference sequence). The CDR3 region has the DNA TGTGCCAGCACCTCGACTAGCCGGTCCTACGAGCAGTACTTC. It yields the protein CASTSTSRSYEQYF.

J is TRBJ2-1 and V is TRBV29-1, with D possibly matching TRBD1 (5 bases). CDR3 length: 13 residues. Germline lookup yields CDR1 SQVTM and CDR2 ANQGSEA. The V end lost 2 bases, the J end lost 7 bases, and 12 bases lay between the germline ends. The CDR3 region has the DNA TGCAGCGTTGAACGGACATATCGGAATGAGCAGTTCTTC. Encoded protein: CSVERTYRNEQFF.

This CDR3 is CSASSGTLNSYNEQFF. The CDR3 nucleotides are TGCAGTGCTAGTTCCGGGACCCTAAACTCCTACAATGAGCAGTTCTTC. The rearrangement joins TRBV20-1 to TRBJ2-1; D tentatively fits TRBD1 or TRBD2 (5 bases each). This CDR3 has 16 residues. Germline loops: CDR1 DFQATT, CDR2 SNEGSKA (reference sequence). With 3 bases removed from V and 0 bases from J, the gap between germline ends came to 15 bases.

CDR3 residues: CATSRGGDTEAFF. The CDR3 DNA reads as TGTGCTACCTCCAGGGGTGGGGACACTGAAGCTTTCTTT. The chain combines TRBV28 with TRBJ1-1; D possibly corresponds to TRBD1 (6 bases). Germline CDR1 is MDHEN and CDR2 is SYDVKM. The CDR3 consists of 13 residues.

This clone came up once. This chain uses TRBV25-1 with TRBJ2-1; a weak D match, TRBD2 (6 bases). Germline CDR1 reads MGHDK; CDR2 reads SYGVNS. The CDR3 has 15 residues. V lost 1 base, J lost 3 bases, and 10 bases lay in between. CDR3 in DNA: TGTGCCAGCAGTGAATTTGGGGGGTTCTACAATGAGCAGTTCTTC. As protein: CASSEFGGFYNEQFF.

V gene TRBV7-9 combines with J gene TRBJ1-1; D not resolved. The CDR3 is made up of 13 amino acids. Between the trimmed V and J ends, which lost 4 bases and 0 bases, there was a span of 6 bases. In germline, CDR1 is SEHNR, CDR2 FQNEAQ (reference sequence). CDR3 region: CASSSLMNTEAFF. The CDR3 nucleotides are TGTGCCAGCAGCTCATTGATGAACACTGAAGCTTTCTTT.

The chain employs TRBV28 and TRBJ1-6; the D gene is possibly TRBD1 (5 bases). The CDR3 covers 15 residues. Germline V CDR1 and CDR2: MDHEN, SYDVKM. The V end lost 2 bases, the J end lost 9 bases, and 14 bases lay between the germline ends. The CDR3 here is CASSLVSSGTSPLHF. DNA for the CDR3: TGTGCCAGCAGTTTAGTCTCTTCGGGGACTTCACCCCTCCACTTT.

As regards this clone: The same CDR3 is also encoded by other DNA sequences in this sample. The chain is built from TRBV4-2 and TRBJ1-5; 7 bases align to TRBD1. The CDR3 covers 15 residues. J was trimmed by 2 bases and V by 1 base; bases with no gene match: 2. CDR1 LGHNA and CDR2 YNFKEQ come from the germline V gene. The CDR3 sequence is CASSQGQGGNQPQHF. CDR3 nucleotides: TGTGCCAGCAGCCAAGGGCAGGGGGGCAATCAGCCCCAGCATTTT.

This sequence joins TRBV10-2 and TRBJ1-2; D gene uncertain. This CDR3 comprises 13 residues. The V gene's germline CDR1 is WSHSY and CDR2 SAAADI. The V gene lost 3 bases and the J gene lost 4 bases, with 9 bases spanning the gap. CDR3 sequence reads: CASSDPSSYGYTF. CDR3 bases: TGCGCCAGCAGTGACCCTTCCTCCTATGGCTACACCTTC.

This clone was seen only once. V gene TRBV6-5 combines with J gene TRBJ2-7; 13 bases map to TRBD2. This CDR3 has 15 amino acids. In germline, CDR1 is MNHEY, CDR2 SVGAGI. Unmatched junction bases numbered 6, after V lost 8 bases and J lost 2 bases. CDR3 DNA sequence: TGTGCCAGCCGGACTAGCGGGGGCCTACCCTACGAGCAGTACTTC. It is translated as CASRTSGGLPYEQYF.

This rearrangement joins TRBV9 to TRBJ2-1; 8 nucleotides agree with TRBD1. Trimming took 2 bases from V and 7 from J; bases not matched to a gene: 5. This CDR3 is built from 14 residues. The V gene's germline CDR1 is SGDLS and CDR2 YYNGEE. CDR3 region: CASSVWTGRNEQFF. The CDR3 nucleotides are TGTGCCAGCAGCGTGTGGACAGGGCGTAATGAGCAGTTCTTC.

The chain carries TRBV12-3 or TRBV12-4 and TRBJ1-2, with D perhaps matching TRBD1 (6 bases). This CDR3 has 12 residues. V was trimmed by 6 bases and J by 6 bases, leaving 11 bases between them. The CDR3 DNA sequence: TGTGCCAGCAGCCCGGGGGCGCATGGCTACACCTTC. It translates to CASSPGAHGYTF.

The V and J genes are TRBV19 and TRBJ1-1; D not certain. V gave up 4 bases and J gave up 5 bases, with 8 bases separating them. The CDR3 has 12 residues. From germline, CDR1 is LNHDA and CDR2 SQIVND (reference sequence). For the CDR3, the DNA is TGTGCCAGTAGTAAAGACGGGACTGAAGCTTTCTTT. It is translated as CASSKDGTEAFF.

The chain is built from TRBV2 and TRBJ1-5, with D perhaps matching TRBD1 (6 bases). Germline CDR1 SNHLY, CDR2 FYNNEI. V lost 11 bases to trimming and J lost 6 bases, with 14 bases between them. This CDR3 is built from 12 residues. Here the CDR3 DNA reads TGTGCCTCCTGGGGCAGGGGTCAGCCCCAGCATTTT. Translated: CASWGRGQPQHF.

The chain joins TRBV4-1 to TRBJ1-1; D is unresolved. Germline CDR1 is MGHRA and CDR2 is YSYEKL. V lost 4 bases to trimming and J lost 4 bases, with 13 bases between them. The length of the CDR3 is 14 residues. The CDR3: CASSPDGGGTEAFF. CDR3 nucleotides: TGCGCCAGCAGCCCAGACGGTGGAGGCACTGAAGCTTTCTTT.

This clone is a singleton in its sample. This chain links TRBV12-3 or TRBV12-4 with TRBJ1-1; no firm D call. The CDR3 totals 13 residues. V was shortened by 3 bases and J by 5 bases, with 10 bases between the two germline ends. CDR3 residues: CASSFLGGTEAFF. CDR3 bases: TGTGCCAGCAGTTTTCTCGGTGGGACTGAAGCTTTCTTT.

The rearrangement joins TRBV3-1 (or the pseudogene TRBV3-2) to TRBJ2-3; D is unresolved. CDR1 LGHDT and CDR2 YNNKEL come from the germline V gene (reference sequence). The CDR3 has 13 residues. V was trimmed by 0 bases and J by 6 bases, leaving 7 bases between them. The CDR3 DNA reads TGTGCCAGCAGCCAAGACCTGAGGGATACGCAGTATTTT. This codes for CASSQDLRDTQYF.

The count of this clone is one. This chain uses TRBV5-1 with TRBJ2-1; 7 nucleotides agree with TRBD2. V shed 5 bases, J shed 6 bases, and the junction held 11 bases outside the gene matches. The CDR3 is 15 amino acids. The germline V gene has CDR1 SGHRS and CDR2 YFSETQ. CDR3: CASRPGGAGTNEQFF. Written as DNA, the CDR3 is TGCGCCAGCAGGCCGGGGGGAGCGGGGACCAATGAGCAGTTCTTC.

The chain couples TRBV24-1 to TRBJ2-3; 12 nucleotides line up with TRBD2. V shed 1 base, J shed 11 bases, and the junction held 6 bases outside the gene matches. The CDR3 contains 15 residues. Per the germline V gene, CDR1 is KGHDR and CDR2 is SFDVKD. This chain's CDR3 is CATSDLRTSGAGQYF. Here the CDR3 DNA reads TGTGCCACCAGTGATTTAAGGACTAGCGGGGCCGGGCAGTATTTT.

CDR3 loop: CASSFSASGGAGEQFF. The DNA for the CDR3 is TGTGCCAGCAGCTTTTCGGCTAGCGGGGGGGCAGGTGAGCAGTTCTTC. The chain has TRBV11-2 and TRBJ2-1; 12 bases match TRBD2. CDR3 length: 16 residues. V shed 3 bases and J 9 bases; nucleotides not matched to a gene: 9. The germline gives CDR1 SGHAT, CDR2 FQNNGV.

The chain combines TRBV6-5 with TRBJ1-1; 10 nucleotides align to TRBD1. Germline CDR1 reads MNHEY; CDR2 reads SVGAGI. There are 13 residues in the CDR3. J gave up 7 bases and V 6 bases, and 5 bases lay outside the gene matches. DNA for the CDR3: TGTGCCAGCAGGGACAGGGGGTCCTATGAAGCTTTCTTT. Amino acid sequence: CASRDRGSYEAFF.